The 12 T cell receptor beta chains reported below all come from one sample, sequenced in a study of control samples from healthy donors and cancer patients. Repertoires were generated with immunoSEQ multiplex PCR, while TCRdb's copy carries only in-frame clones and drops some. Of 120,000 to 150,000 clones in the sample, 92% are singletons; the top ten hold around 11%. Sequences were obtained from blood. All receptors derive from a man younger than 40 in good health.

V and J are TRBV21-1 and TRBJ1-1; TRBD1 was called by the table and not checked on the DNA. TRBV21-1 is a pseudogene segment. The CDR3 spans 17 residues. Here the CDR3 DNA reads TGTGCCAGCAACAACCGGGACAGGGGGGTTTGGTGGACTGAAGCTTTCTTT. Amino acids: CASNNRDRGVWWTEAFF.

V is TRBV5-5 and J is TRBJ2-7, with 9 bases that match TRBD2. Germline loops: CDR1 SGHKS, CDR2 YYEKEE (reference sequence). Trimming took 7 bases from V and 0 from J; bases not matched to a gene: 5. There are 14 residues in the CDR3. The CDR3 reads CASRETSGSYEQYF. The CDR3 DNA reads TGTGCCAGCCGAGAGACTAGCGGCTCCTACGAGCAGTACTTC. The variable domain in full, with the rest retrieved from reference TRBV5-5 and TRBJ2-7, is DAGVTQSPTHLIKTRGQQVTLRCSPISGHKSVSWYQQVLGQGPQFIFQYYEKEERGRGNFPDRFSARQFPNYSSELNVNALLLGDSALYLCASRETSGSYEQYFGPGTRLTVT.

The chain couples TRBV7-9 to TRBJ2-3; 13 bases match TRBD2. This CDR3 has 17 residues. Trimming removed 4 bases from V and 1 base from J; junction bases left unmatched: 5. Germline loops: CDR1 SEHNR, CDR2 FQNEAQ (reference sequence). This CDR3 reads CASSYWGLAGRTDTQYF. DNA of the CDR3: TGTGCCAGCAGCTACTGGGGACTAGCGGGACGCACAGATACGCAGTATTTT.

The chain carries TRBV10-2 and TRBJ2-1; 9 nucleotides agree with TRBD2. In germline, CDR1 is WSHSY, CDR2 SAAADI. Trimming took 6 bases from V and 2 from J; bases not matched to a gene: 5. The CDR3 is made up of 15 amino acids. As DNA, the CDR3 is TGCGCCAGCAGAGGGACTAGCAGCCCCTACAATGAGCAGTTCTTC. This gives the protein CASRGTSSPYNEQFF.

CDR3 coding DNA: TGTGCCAGAAGCTTAGATAGGCCAGGGGCACACTTC. Its protein product is CARSLDRPGAHF. The chain uses TRBV7-5 and TRBJ2-5; the D segment call TRBD1 is taken from the table without a DNA check. TRBV7-5 is marked as a pseudogene. CDR3 length equals 12 residues.

The chain combines TRBV7-9 with TRBJ1-1; TRBD1 matches 8 bases. Trimming removed 4 bases from V and 4 bases from J; junction bases left unmatched: 5. The V gene's germline CDR1 is SEHNR and CDR2 FQNEAQ (reference sequence). The CDR3 runs to 14 residues. DNA of the CDR3: TGTGCCAGCAGCTATTCAGGGGGCCTCACTGAAGCTTTCTTT. Its translation: CASSYSGGLTEAFF.

This clone was picked up a small number of times. The rearrangement links TRBV5-3 to TRBJ1-5, with 8 bases aligning to TRBD1. TRBV5-3 is sorted into the ORF group, with uncertain function. The CDR3 totals 16 residues. V was clipped by 4 bases and J by 2 bases; unmatched bases: 8. In nucleotides, the CDR3 is TGTGCCAGAAGCATTGGACAGGGAAAAGGCAATCAGCCCCAGCATTTT. Protein product: CARSIGQGKGNQPQHF.

The chain links TRBV7-9 to TRBJ1-1, with D perhaps TRBD1 (5 bases). V gave up 5 bases and J gave up 4 bases, with 26 bases separating them. Per the germline V gene, CDR1 is SEHNR and CDR2 is FQNEAQ (reference sequence). This CDR3 spans 18 amino acids. The CDR3 reads CASSPGDSTFRMSTEAFF. DNA for the CDR3: TGTGCCAGCAGCCCCGGGGACTCAACCTTTCGGATGAGCACTGAAGCTTTCTTT.

This chain joins TRBV6-5 and TRBJ1-1; unclear D gene. Per the germline V gene, CDR1 is MNHEY and CDR2 is SVGAGI. CDR3 length equals 12 residues. Trimming left V 6 bases short and J 8 bases short, with 13 bases between. CDR3 DNA: TGTGCCAGCAGGACATCTTATGGGGAAGCTTTCTTT. This translates into CASRTSYGEAFF.

This clone was picked up one time. This chain links TRBV6-6 with TRBJ1-6; 7 bases are a match to TRBD1. The trim removed 4 bases at V and 7 bases at J, leaving 10 bases unmatched. The CDR3 sequence is 16 residues long. Per the germline V gene, CDR1 is MNHNY and CDR2 is SVGAGI (reference sequence). CDR3 sequence: CASSFHPGQLNSPLHF. CDR3 nucleotide sequence: TGTGCCAGCAGTTTTCACCCGGGACAGTTAAATTCACCCCTCCACTTT.

The rearrangement joins TRBV6-5 to TRBJ1-3; D might be TRBD1 (5 bases). Germline CDR1 MNHEY, CDR2 SVGAGI. The CDR3 totals 13 residues. Trimming pared 8 bases from V and 2 bases from J, leaving 10 bases between. The CDR3 protein is CASELGAGNTIYF. The CDR3 DNA follows: TGTGCCAGCGAGCTGGGGGCTGGAAACACCATATATTTT.

The chain combines TRBV27 with TRBJ2-3; D is unresolved. This CDR3 has 17 amino acids. Trimming took off 0 bases at V and 0 bases at J, with 13 bases between the two ends. Germline CDR1 reads MNHEY; CDR2 reads SMNVEV (reference sequence). Here the CDR3 reads CASSLSDGGSSTDTQYF. The CDR3 coding sequence is TGTGCCAGCAGTTTATCGGATGGTGGGTCTAGCACAGATACGCAGTATTTT.